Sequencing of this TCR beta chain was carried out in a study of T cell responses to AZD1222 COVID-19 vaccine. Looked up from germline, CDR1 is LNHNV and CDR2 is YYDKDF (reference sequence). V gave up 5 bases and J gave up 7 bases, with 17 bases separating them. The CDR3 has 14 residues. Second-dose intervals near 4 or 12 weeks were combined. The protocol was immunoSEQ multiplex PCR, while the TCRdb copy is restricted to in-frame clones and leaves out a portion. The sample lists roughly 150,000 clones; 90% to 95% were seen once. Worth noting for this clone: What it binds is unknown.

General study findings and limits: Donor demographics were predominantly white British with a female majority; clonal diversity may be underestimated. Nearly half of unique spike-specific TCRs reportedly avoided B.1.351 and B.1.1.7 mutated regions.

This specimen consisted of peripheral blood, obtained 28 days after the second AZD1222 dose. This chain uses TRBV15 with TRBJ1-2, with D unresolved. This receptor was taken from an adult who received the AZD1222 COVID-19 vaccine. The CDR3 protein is CATSPRTEAFGYTF. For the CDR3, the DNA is TGTGCCACCAGCCCCCGGACGGAGGCCTTTGGCTACACCTTC.